The 15 T cell receptor beta chains reported below all come from one sample, sequenced in a study of blood T cell repertoires in COVID-19. Only in-frame clones appear in the TCRdb table, and some are missing; sequencing was by immunoSEQ multiplex PCR. Counted here are just over 250,000 clones, 80% to 90% occurring once; the ten biggest clones make up approximately 4%. Sequencing used PBMCs or T cells enriched from blood (not recorded which). Source of these receptors: a man aged 25 to 40 with acute COVID-19.

The J gene is TRBJ2-3, the V gene TRBV6-5; 10 bases map to TRBD1. The CDR3 runs 15 residues. Germline CDR1 and CDR2: MNHEY and SVGAGI. The J segment lost 3 bases and the V segment lost 6 bases, leaving 6 bases of the junction unmatched. This CDR3 reads CASRSGQGVTDTQYF. DNA for the CDR3: TGTGCCAGCAGATCCGGACAGGGGGTTACAGATACGCAGTATTTT.

This sequence joins TRBV11-2 and TRBJ2-2, with a tentative D call TRBD2 (6 bases). The CDR3 extends over 15 amino acids. The germline CDR1 and CDR2 sequences are SGHAT and FQNNGV. V was shortened by 3 bases and J by 8 bases, with 16 bases between the two germline ends. CDR3 sequence (DNA): TGTGCCAGCAGCTTGGGAACCGGGAGCTTGGGGGAGCTGTTTTTT. Protein product: CASSLGTGSLGELFF.

This sequence joins TRBV12-3 or TRBV12-4 and TRBJ1-4; D ambiguous. Trimming removed 3 bases from V and 5 bases from J, with 7 bases in between. This CDR3 region has 13 residues. The CDR3 DNA reads TGTGCCAGCAGTTTCTACGAAAATGAAAAACTGTTTTTT. Translation gives CASSFYENEKLFF.

V is TRBV3-1 (or the pseudogene TRBV3-2) and J is TRBJ1-1; no firm D call. CDR3 size: 16 residues. V was trimmed by 2 bases and J by 2 bases, leaving 15 bases between them. Germline lookup yields CDR1 LGHDT and CDR2 YNNKEL (reference sequence). CDR3 bases: TGTGCCAGCAGCCAACGGGTGACAACGGGAAACACTGAAGCTTTCTTT. This codes for CASSQRVTTGNTEAFF.

This clone was detected a few times. The rearrangement links TRBV6-1 to TRBJ2-5; tentative D call: TRBD2 (6 bases). V lost 3 bases and J lost 5, with 19 bases in between. Germline V gene lookup returns CDR1 MNHNS and CDR2 SASEGT. The CDR3 is 16 residues long. Here the CDR3 reads CASSDSGLLLGETQYF. Written as DNA, the CDR3 is TGTGCCAGCAGTGATTCGGGACTTCTTCTGGGGGAGACCCAGTACTTC.

The gene calls are TRBV5-4 and TRBJ2-2; 11 bases are a match to TRBD1. Germline trimming cut 4 bases from V and 2 bases from J; bases unmatched to any gene: 4. The CDR3 has 16 residues. Germline CDR1 SGHNT, CDR2 YYREEE (reference sequence). The CDR3 sequence: CASSEGQGENTGELFF. The CDR3 nucleotides read TGTGCCAGCAGCGAGGGACAGGGGGAAAACACCGGGGAGCTGTTTTTT.

This chain connects TRBV7-2 to TRBJ1-6; D is perhaps TRBD1 (6 bases). This CDR3 contains 15 residues. The germline CDR1 and CDR2 sequences are SGHTA and FQGNSA. V shed 6 bases and J shed 9 bases, with 18 bases lying between them. The CDR3 is CASRDSGIVRSPLHF. CDR3 in DNA: TGTGCCAGCAGGGACAGCGGAATCGTGCGTTCACCCCTCCACTTT.

The rearrangement uses TRBV20-1 and TRBJ2-7, with 12 positions matching TRBD1. Germline V gene lookup returns CDR1 DFQATT and CDR2 SNEGSKA (reference sequence). V trimming: 3 bases; J trimming: 7 bases; junction bases outside the gene matches: 7. This CDR3 is built from 14 residues. Here the CDR3 reads CSASRGQGAGEQYV. CDR3 coding DNA: TGCAGTGCTAGTCGGGGACAGGGGGCCGGGGAGCAGTACGTC.

The V gene is TRBV24-1, the J gene TRBJ1-1; no reliable D call. Trimming removed 0 bases at V and 4 bases at J, with 11 bases between. Germline loops: CDR1 KGHDR, CDR2 SFDVKD. This CDR3 has 15 amino acids. The CDR3, as DNA: TGTGCCACCAGTGATTTGGGCCGGGTAGGCACTGAAGCTTTCTTT. Translated, it gives CATSDLGRVGTEAFF.

The genes are TRBV21-1 and TRBJ1-5; the table assigns TRBD1, which was not confirmed against the DNA. TRBV21-1 is a documented pseudogene. This CDR3 contains 14 residues. CDR3 protein: CASIRDRSNQPQHF. DNA for the CDR3: TGTGCCAGCATCAGGGACAGGAGCAATCAGCCCCAGCATTTT.

The chain links TRBV3-1 (or the pseudogene TRBV3-2) to TRBJ1-4, with TRBD1 as a possible D gene (6 bases). Trimming took off 0 bases at V and 5 bases at J, with 13 bases between the two ends. This CDR3 region has 16 residues. The germline CDR1 and CDR2 sequences are LGHDT and YNNKEL (reference sequence). The CDR3 reads CASSQEPGQRNEKLFF. CDR3 DNA sequence: TGTGCCAGCAGCCAAGAGCCCGGACAGAGAAATGAAAAACTGTTTTTT.

The chain has TRBV2 and TRBJ2-7, with a possible D match to TRBD2 (5 bases). The germline V and J ends were trimmed by 7 bases and 0 bases, with 16 bases remaining between them. The CDR3 extends over 15 amino acids. Germline V CDR1 and CDR2: SNHLY, FYNNEI. Here the CDR3 reads CASIEGPGDSYEQYV. DNA for the CDR3: TGTGCCAGCATCGAGGGCCCAGGTGACTCCTACGAGCAGTACGTC.

This chain links TRBV2 with TRBJ1-1; 8 bases map to TRBD1. CDR1 and CDR2 (germline): SNHLY, FYNNEI. Losses at the gene ends were 7 bases for V and 6 bases for J; bases not matched to a gene: 7. There are 13 residues in the CDR3. CDR3 DNA: TGTGCCAGCACCCCGGACAGGGTAGCTGAAGCTTTCTTT. Protein product: CASTPDRVAEAFF.

To note about this clone: The junction and the germline gene differ at one end; a read error may be behind it. The gene calls are TRBV5-1 and TRBJ1-6; possibly TRBD1 for D (6 bases). CDR1 SGHRS and CDR2 YFSETQ come from the germline V gene. The CDR3 is 18 amino acids. The CDR3 sequence is CASSLVGVGQPLNSPLHF. The CDR3 DNA reads as TGTGCCAGCAGCTTGGTTGGGGTCGGACAGCCCCTCAATTCACCCCTCCACTTT.

The J gene is TRBJ2-5, the V gene TRBV5-4; D may be TRBD2 (5 bases). The CDR3 runs to 16 residues. The germline gives CDR1 SGHNT, CDR2 YYREEE (reference sequence). With 4 bases removed from V and 7 bases from J, the gap between germline ends came to 23 bases. The CDR3 bases are TGTGCCAGCAGCCCACAAACGCCCGGGGTTCGGGGGACCCAGTACTTC. This sequence encodes CASSPQTPGVRGTQYF.